A selection of T cell receptor beta chains follows, all from one sample in a study of CD8 T cells in ankylosing spondylitis. Each CDR3 protein is one row after TCRdb ran MiXCR on the 5' RACE reads. The sample holds around 320,000 distinct CDR3 sequences, 20% seen once. Specimen: blood, either unsorted or a sorted T cell fraction (not recorded which). All receptors come from a female donor with ankylosing spondylitis or in good health (not recorded which). Each CDR3 is given with its conserved first and last residue. Each record gives: J gene, clone size, V gene, D gene, CDR3 protein, CDR3 DNA. The D gene is left open where the match is weak. Where a row states a size, it is once, few, many or the class of an expanded clone; other rows omit it.

j_gene: TRBJ2-1
abundance: NA
v_gene: TRBV20-1
d_gene: NA
CDR3aa: CSATDPNNEQFF
CDR3nt: TGCAGTGCAACGGACCCGAACAATGAGCAGTTCTTC

j_gene: TRBJ2-5
abundance: NA
v_gene: TRBV12-3/TRBV12-4
d_gene: NA
CDR3aa: CASSFSAETQYF
CDR3nt: TGTGCCAGCAGTTTTTCTGCGGAGACCCAGTACTTC

j_gene: TRBJ2-1
abundance: few
v_gene: TRBV7-8
d_gene: NA
CDR3aa: CASTVPGSLNEQFF
CDR3nt: TGTGCCAGCACCGTACCGGGTTCCCTCAATGAGCAGTTCTTC

j_gene: TRBJ1-2
abundance: few
v_gene: TRBV2
d_gene: NA
CDR3aa: CASMEREEAAYGYTF
CDR3nt: TGTGCCAGCATGGAGAGGGAGGAAGCGGCTTATGGCTACACCTTC

j_gene: TRBJ2-1
abundance: many
v_gene: TRBV29-1
d_gene: NA
CDR3aa: CSVVAAGRDEQFF
CDR3nt: TGCAGCGTTGTGGCGGCGGGAAGGGATGAGCAGTTCTTC

j_gene: TRBJ2-7
abundance: few
v_gene: TRBV15
d_gene: TRBD2
CDR3aa: CATSRVKPSGFNEQYF
CDR3nt: TGTGCCACCAGCAGAGTGAAGCCTAGCGGGTTCAACGAGCAGTACTTC

j_gene: TRBJ1-1
abundance: many
v_gene: TRBV12-3/TRBV12-4
d_gene: NA
CDR3aa: CASSLQERTEAFF
CDR3nt: TGTGCCAGCAGTTTACAGGAGAGGACTGAAGCTTTCTTT

j_gene: TRBJ2-5
abundance: NA
v_gene: TRBV19
d_gene: NA
CDR3aa: CASSLTDSLETQYF
CDR3nt: TGTGCCAGTAGTCTCACAGACAGCCTAGAGACCCAGTACTTC

j_gene: TRBJ2-5
abundance: NA
v_gene: TRBV28
d_gene: NA
CDR3aa: CASSFEETQETQYF
CDR3nt: TGTGCCAGCAGTTTTGAGGAAACTCAAGAGACCCAGTACTTC

j_gene: TRBJ2-3
abundance: many
v_gene: TRBV5-5
d_gene: NA
CDR3aa: CASSLLDTDTQYF
CDR3nt: TGTGCCAGCAGCTTACTAGACACAGATACGCAGTATTTT

j_gene: TRBJ1-5
abundance: few
v_gene: TRBV12-3/TRBV12-4
d_gene: TRBD1
CDR3aa: CASRQGASNQPQHF
CDR3nt: TGTGCCAGCAGACAGGGGGCAAGCAATCAGCCCCAGCATTTT

j_gene: TRBJ2-1
abundance: many
v_gene: TRBV12-3/TRBV12-4
d_gene: TRBD2
CDR3aa: CASTTGGAGQFF
CDR3nt: TGTGCCAGCACGACGGGAGGTGCGGGGCAGTTCTTC

j_gene: TRBJ2-2
abundance: few
v_gene: TRBV19
d_gene: NA
CDR3aa: CASSPLGYGGELFF
CDR3nt: TGTGCCAGTAGTCCTCTGGGGTATGGCGGGGAGCTGTTTTTT

j_gene: TRBJ2-7
abundance: few
v_gene: TRBV27
d_gene: TRBD2
CDR3aa: CASSQTSGVTYEQYF
CDR3nt: TGTGCCAGCAGTCAGACTAGCGGGGTTACCTACGAGCAGTACTTC

j_gene: TRBJ2-7
abundance: few
v_gene: TRBV12-3/TRBV12-4
d_gene: NA
CDR3aa: CASSLEGGPYEQYF
CDR3nt: TGTGCCAGCAGTTTAGAGGGAGGCCCCTACGAGCAGTACTTC

j_gene: TRBJ2-1
abundance: few
v_gene: TRBV20-1
d_gene: NA
CDR3aa: CSAPLSGGYNEQFF
CDR3nt: TGCAGTGCCCCCCTTAGCGGAGGCTACAATGAGCAGTTCTTC